This T cell receptor (beta chain) stems from a study of blood T cell repertoires in COVID-19. Losses at the gene ends were 2 bases for V and 3 bases for J; bases not matched to a gene: 0. Germline V gives CDR1 MNHEY, CDR2 SVGAGI. The CDR3 extends over 15 amino acids. TCRdb's table, derived via immunoSEQ multiplex PCR, lists solely in-frame clones and lacks some. This table has 250,000 or so clones, approximately 86% appearing once. Sequencing was performed on peripheral blood. The chain has TRBV6-5 and TRBJ2-3; 12 bases align to TRBD2. The sequence derives from a young man with active or convalescent COVID-19. The CDR3, as DNA: TGTGCCAGCAGTTACGGACTAGCGGGGACAGATACGCAGTATTTT. Translation gives CASSYGLAGTDTQYF.